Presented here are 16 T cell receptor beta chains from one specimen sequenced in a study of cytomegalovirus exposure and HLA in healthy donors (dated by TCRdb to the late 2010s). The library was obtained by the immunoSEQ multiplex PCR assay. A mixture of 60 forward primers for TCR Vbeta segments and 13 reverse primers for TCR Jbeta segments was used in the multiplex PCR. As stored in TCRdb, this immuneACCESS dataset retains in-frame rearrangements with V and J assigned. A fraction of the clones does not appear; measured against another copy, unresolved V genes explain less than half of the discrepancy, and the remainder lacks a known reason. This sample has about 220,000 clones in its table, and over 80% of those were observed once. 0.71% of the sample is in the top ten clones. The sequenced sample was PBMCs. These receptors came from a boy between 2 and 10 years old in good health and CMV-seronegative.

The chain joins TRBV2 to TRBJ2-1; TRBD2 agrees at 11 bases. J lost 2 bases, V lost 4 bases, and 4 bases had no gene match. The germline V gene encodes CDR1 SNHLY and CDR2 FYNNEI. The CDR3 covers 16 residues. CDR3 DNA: TGTGCCAGCAGTGGCCTAGCGGGAGGCCCCTACAATGAGCAGTTCTTC. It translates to CASSGLAGGPYNEQFF.

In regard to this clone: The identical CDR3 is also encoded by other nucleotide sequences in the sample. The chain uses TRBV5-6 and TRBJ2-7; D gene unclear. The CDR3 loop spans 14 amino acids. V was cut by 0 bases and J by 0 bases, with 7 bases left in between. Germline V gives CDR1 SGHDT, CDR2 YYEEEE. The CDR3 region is CASSLAPLSYEQYF. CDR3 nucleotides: TGTGCCAGCAGCTTGGCCCCACTCTCCTACGAGCAGTACTTC.

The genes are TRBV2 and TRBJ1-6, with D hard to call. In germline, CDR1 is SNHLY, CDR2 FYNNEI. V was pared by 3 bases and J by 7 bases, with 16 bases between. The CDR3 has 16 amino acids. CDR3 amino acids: CASSDNRRTLNSPLHF. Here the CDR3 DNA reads TGTGCCAGCAGTGACAACCGGAGGACTTTAAATTCACCCCTCCACTTT.

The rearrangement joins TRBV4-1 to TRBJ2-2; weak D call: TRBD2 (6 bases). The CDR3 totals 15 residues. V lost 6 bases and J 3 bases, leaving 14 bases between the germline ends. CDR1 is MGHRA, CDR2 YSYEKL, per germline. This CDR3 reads CASREEGHHTGELFF. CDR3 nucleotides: TGCGCCAGCAGAGAGGAGGGCCACCACACCGGGGAGCTGTTTTTT.

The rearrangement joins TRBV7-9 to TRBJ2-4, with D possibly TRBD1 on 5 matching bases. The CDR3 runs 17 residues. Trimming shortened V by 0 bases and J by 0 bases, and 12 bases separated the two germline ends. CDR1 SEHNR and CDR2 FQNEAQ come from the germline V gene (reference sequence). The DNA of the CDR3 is TGTGCCAGCAGCTTAGCGGGCGCAGGGATAGCCAAAAACATTCAGTACTTC. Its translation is CASSLAGAGIAKNIQYF.

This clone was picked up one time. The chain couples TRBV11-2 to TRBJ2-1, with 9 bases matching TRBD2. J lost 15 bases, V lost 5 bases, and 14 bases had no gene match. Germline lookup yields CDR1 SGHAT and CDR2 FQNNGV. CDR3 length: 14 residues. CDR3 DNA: TGTGCCAGCAGCACAACTCCGGGCGGGAGGGAAGGGTTCTTC. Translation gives CASSTTPGGREGFF.

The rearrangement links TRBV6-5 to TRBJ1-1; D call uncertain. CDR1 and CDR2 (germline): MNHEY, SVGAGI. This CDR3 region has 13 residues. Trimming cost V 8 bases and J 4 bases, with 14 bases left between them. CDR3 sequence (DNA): TGTGCCAGCTCCCGAGCTCTAACCACTGAAGCTTTCTTT. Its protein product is CASSRALTTEAFF.

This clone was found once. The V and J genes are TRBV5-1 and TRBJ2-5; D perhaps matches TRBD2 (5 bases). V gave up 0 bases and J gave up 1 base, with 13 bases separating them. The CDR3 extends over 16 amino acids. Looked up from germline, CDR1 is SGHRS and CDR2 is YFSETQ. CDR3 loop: CASSLAELGFQETQYF. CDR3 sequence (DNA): TGCGCCAGCAGCTTGGCCGAACTAGGGTTCCAAGAGACCCAGTACTTC. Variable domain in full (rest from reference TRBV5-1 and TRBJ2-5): KAGVTQTPRYLIKTRGQQVTLSCSPISGHRSVSWYQQTPGQGLQFLFEYFSETQRNKGNFPGRFSGRQFSNSRSEMNVSTLELGDSALYLCASSLAELGFQETQYFGPGTRLLVL.

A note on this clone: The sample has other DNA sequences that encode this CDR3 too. CDR3 nucleotides: TGTGCCAGTAGTATAGTCGGGAACACCGGGGAGCTGTTTTTT. This gives the protein CASSIVGNTGELFF. The chain couples TRBV19 to TRBJ2-2; D uncertain. The CDR3 length is 14 residues. Trimming took off 1 base at V and 1 base at J, with 4 bases between the two ends. Germline CDR1 is LNHDA and CDR2 is SQIVND (reference sequence).

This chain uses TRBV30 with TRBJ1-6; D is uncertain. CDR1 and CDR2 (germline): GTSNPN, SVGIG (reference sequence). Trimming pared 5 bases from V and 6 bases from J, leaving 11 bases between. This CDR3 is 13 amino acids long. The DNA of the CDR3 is TGTGCCTGGGATGCGGGGTTTAATTCACCCCTCCACTTT. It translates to CAWDAGFNSPLHF.

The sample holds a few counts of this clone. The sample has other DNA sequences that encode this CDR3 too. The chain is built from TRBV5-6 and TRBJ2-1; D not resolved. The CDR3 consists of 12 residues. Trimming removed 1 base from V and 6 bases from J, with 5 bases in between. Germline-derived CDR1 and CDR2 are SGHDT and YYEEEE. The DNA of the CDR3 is TGTGCCAGCAGCTTGTCAGGCAATGAGCAGTTCTTC. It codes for CASSLSGNEQFF.

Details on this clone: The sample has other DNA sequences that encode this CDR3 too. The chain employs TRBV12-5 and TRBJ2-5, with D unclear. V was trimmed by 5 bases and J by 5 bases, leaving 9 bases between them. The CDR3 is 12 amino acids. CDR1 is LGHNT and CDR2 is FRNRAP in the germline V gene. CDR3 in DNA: TGTGCTAGTGGTCCTTCTCGGGAGACCCAGTACTTC. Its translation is CASGPSRETQYF.

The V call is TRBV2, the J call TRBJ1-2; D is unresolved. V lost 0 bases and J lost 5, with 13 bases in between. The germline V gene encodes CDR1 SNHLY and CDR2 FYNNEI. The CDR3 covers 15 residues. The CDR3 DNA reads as TGTGCCAGCAGTGAAGCGCGAGGCGGGATTTATGGCTACACCTTC. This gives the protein CASSEARGGIYGYTF.

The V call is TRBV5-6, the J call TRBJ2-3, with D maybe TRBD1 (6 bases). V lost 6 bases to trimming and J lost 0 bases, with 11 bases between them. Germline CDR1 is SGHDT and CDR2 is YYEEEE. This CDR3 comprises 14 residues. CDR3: CASNQDSSTDTQYF. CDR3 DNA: TGTGCCAGCAACCAGGACAGTAGCACAGATACGCAGTATTTT.

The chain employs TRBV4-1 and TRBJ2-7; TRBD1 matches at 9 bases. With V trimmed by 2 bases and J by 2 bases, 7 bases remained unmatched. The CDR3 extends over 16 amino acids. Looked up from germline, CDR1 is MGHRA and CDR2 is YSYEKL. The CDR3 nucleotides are TGCGCCAGCAGCCAACCCGGGACAGGGCCGACCTACGAGCAGTACTTC. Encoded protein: CASSQPGTGPTYEQYF.

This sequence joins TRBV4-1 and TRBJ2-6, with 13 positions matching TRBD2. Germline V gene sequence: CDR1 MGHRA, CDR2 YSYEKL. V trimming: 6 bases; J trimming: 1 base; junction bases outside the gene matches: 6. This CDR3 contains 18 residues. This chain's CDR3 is CASRRTSGGNSGANVLTF. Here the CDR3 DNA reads TGCGCCAGCAGAAGGACTAGCGGGGGAAATTCTGGGGCCAACGTCCTGACTTTC.